The source of this T cell receptor (beta chain) is a study of response to subunit inactivated influenza vaccine. Germline V gene data show CDR1 as DFQATT and CDR2 as SNEGSKA (reference sequence). J was trimmed by 7 bases and V by 2 bases; bases with no gene match: 6. The CDR3 runs to 14 residues. MiXCR, applied by TCRdb to the RT-PCR reads, yields one record per CDR3 protein. The table lists about 570,000 distinct CDR3 sequences, about 11% of them singletons. The data also belong to a second study, concerning T cells expressing NK-cell markers. From that second work: Scientists made TCR beta cDNA using 5'RACE template switching with UMIs. A few of the donors also had these clonotypes leading their CD3+CD56-NKG2C+ fraction. Nothing established the HCMV specificity of expanded NKG2C+ T cell clones.

The chain uses TRBV20-1 and TRBJ1-4; the match to TRBD1 covers 8 bases. This TCR was sampled from a man aged 50-60 years who received an inactivated influenza vaccine. Sequenced material: PBMCs from blood, taken on the day of vaccination. The CDR3 region is CSARHNGQGEKLFF. In DNA form, the CDR3 reads TGCAGTGCTAGACACAATGGACAGGGTGAAAAACTGTTTTTT.